This T cell receptor (beta chain) was recovered during a study of post-analysis software for immune sequencing data. Study at large: Recorded subtypes: relapsing-remitting, secondary progressive, progressive-relapsing; some patients unannotated.

This clonotype was detected only once. The antigen is undetermined. cDNA libraries for TCR beta contained unique molecular identifiers. TCRdb passed the PCR reads through MiXCR, listing each CDR3 protein once. Here the sample spans some 450,000 distinct CDR3 sequences, around 40% being singletons. V gave up 7 bases and J gave up 3 bases, with 15 bases separating them. CDR1 is SEHNR, CDR2 FQNEAQ, per germline (reference sequence). The CDR3 extends over 15 amino acids. Whole-study findings and limits: TRBV5-6, TRBV5-1 and TRBV20-1 were among five TRBV segments more frequent in patients than controls. The authors found that F measure strongly co-clustered same-batch samples.

The sequence was collected from a girl aged 5-17 years with multiple sclerosis. Sequenced input: blood. The V gene is TRBV7-9, the J gene TRBJ1-4; D remains ambiguous. The CDR3 region has the DNA TGTGCCAGCACCCTTAGCGTCAGCGCTAATGAAAAACTGTTTTTT. Its translation: CASTLSVSANEKLFF. Full variable domain (missing parts from reference TRBV7-9 and TRBJ1-4): DTGVSQNPRHKITKRGQNVTFRCDPISEHNRLYWYRQTLGQGPEFLTYFQNEAQLEKSRLLSDRFSAERPKGSFSTLEIQRTEQGDSAMYLCASTLSVSANEKLFFGSGTQLSVL.